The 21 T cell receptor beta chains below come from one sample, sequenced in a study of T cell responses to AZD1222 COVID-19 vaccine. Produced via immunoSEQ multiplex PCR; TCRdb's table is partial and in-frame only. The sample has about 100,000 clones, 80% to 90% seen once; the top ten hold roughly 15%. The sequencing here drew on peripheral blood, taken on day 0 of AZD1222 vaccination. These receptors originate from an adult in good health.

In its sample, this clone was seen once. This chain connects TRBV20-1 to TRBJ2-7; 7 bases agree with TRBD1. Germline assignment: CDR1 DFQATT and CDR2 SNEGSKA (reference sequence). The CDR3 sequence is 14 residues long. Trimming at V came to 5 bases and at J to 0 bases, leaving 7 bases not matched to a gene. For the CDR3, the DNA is TGCAGTGCTTGTGAGGGGGCTCACTCCTACGAGCAGTACTTC. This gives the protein CSACEGAHSYEQYF.

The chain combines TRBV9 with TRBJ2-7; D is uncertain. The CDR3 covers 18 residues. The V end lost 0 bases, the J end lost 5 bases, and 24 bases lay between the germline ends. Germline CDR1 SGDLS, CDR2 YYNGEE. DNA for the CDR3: TGTGCCAGCAGCGTAGATGCTGGATCGCCCACCTTAGTCAACGAGCAGTACTTC. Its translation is CASSVDAGSPTLVNEQYF. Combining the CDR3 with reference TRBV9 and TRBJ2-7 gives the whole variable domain DSGVTQTPKHLITATGQRVTLRCSPRSGDLSVYWYQQSLDQGLQFLIQYYNGEERAKGNILERFSAQQFPDLHSELNLSSLELGDSALYFCASSVDAGSPTLVNEQYFGPGTRLTVT.

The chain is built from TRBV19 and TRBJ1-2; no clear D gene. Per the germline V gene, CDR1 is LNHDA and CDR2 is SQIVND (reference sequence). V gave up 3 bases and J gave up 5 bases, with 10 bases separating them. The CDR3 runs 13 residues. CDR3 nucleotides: TGTGCCAGTAGTATGGGGAACTCATATGGCTACACCTTC. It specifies CASSMGNSYGYTF.

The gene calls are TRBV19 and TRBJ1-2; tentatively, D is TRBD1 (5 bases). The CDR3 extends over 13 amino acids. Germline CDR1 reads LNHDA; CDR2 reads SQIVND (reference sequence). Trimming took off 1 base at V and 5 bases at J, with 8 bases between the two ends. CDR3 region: CASSIGTRYGYTF. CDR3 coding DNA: TGTGCCAGTAGTATAGGGACACGGTATGGCTACACCTTC.

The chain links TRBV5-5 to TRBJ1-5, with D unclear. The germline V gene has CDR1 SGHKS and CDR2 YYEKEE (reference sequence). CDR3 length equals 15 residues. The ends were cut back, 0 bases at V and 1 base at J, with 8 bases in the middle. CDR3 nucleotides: TGTGCCAGCAGCTTGGCTACAGCCAGCAATCAGCCCCAGCATTTT. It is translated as CASSLATASNQPQHF.

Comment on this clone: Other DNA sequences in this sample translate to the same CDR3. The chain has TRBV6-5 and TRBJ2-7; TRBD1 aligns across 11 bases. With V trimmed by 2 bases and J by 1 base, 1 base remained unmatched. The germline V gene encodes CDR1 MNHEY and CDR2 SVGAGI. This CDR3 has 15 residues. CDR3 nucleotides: TGTGCCAGCAGTTACCGGGACAGGGGGTCCTACGAGCAGTACTTC. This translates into CASSYRDRGSYEQYF.

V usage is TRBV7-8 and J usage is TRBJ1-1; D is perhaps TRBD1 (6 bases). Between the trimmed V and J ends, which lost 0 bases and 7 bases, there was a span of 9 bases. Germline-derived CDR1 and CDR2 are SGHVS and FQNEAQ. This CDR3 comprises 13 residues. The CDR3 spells CASSLAGGDEAFF. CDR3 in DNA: TGTGCCAGCAGCTTAGCGGGGGGCGATGAAGCTTTCTTT.

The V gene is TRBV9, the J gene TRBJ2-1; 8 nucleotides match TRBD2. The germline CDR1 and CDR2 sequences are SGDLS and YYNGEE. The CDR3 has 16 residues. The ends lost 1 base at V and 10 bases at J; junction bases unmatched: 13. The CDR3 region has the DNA TGTGCCAGCAGCGTAACTCCGGGACTAGGTCGAACAGAGCAGTTCTTC. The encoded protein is CASSVTPGLGRTEQFF. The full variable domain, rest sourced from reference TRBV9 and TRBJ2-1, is DSGVTQTPKHLITATGQRVTLRCSPRSGDLSVYWYQQSLDQGLQFLIQYYNGEERAKGNILERFSAQQFPDLHSELNLSSLELGDSALYFCASSVTPGLGRTEQFFGPGTRLTVL.

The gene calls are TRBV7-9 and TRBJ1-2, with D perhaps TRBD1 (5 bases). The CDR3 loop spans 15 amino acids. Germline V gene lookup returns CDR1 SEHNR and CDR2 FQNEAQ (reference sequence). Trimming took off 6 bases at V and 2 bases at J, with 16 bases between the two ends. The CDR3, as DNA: TGTGCCAGCAGTACTGGGACCGGCGCGAACTATGGCTACACCTTC. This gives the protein CASSTGTGANYGYTF.

This CDR3 is CASSPGTGISYEQYF. DNA for the CDR3: TGTGCCAGCTCCCCCGGGACAGGGATCTCCTACGAGCAGTACTTC. The chain has TRBV18 and TRBJ2-7; 9 bases agree with TRBD1. The CDR3 contains 15 residues. The J segment lost 0 bases and the V segment lost 6 bases, leaving 6 bases of the junction unmatched. The germline V gene encodes CDR1 KGHSH and CDR2 LQKENI.

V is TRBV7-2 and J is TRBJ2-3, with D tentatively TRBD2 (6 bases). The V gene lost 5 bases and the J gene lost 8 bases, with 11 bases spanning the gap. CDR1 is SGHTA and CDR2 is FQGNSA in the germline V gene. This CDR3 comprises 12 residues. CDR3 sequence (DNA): TGTGCCAGCAGCCCGGGACTGAGTACGCAGTATTTT. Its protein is CASSPGLSTQYF. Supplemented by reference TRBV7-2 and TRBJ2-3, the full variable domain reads GAGVSQSPSNKVTEKGKDVELRCDPISGHTALYWYRQSLGQGLEFLIYFQGNSAPDKSGLPSDRFSAERTGGSVSTLTIQRTQQEDSAVYLCASSPGLSTQYFGPGTRLTVL.

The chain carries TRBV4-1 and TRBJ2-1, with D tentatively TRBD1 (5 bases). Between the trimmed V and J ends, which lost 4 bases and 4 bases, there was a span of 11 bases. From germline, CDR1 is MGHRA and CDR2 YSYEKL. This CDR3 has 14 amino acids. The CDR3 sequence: CASSRAGIYNEQFF. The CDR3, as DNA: TGCGCCAGCAGCCGAGCAGGGATTTACAATGAGCAGTTCTTC.

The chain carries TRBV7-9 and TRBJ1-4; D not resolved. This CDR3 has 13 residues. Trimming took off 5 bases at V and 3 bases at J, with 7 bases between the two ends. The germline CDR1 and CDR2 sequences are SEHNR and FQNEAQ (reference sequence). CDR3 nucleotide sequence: TGTGCCAGCAGCCCCCAGGCTAATGAAAAACTGTTTTTT. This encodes CASSPQANEKLFF. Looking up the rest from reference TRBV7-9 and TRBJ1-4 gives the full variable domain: DTGVSQNPRHKITKRGQNVTFRCDPISEHNRLYWYRQTLGQGPEFLTYFQNEAQLEKSRLLSDRFSAERPKGSFSTLEIQRTEQGDSAMYLCASSPQANEKLFFGSGTQLSVL.

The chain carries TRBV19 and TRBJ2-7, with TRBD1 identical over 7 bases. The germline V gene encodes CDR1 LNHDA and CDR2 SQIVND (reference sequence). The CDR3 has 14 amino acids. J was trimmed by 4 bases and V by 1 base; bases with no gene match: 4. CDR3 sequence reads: CASSIVGRGYEQYF. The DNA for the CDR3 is TGTGCCAGTAGTATAGTGGGCAGGGGGTACGAGCAGTACTTC. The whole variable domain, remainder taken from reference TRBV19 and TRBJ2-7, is DGGITQSPKYLFRKEGQNVTLSCEQNLNHDAMYWYRQDPGQGLRLIYYSQIVNDFQKGDIAEGYSVSREKKESFPLTVTSAQKNPTAFYLCASSIVGRGYEQYFGPGTRLTVT.

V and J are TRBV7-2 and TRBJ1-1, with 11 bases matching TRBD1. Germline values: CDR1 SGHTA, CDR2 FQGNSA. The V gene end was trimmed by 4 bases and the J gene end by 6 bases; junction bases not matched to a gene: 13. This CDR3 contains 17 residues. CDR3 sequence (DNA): TGTGCCAGCAGCTCCCCCCTCGGACAGGGGGCAGCAGCTGAAGCTTTCTTT. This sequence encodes CASSSPLGQGAAAEAFF.

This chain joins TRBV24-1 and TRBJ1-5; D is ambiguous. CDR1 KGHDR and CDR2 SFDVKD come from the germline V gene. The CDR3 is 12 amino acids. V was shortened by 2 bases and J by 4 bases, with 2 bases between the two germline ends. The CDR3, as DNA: TGTGCCACCAGTGATTCGAATCAGCCCCAGCATTTT. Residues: CATSDSNQPQHF.

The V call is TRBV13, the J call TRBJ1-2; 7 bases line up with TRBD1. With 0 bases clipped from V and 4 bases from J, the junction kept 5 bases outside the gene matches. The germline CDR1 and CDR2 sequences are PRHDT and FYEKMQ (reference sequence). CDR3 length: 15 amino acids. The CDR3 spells CASSLGRGPPYGYTF. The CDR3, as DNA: TGTGCCAGCAGCTTAGGGAGGGGGCCCCCCTATGGCTACACCTTC.

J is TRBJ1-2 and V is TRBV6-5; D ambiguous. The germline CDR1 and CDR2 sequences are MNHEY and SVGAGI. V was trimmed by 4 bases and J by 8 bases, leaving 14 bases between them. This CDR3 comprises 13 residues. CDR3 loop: CASSFTAAEGYTF. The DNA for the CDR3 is TGTGCCAGCAGTTTTACAGCGGCTGAAGGCTACACCTTC.

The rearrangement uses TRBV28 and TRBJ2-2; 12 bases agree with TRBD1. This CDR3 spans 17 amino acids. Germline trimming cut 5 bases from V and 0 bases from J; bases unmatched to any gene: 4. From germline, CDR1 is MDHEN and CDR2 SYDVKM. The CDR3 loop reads CASSPRDRGPNTGELFF. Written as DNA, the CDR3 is TGTGCCAGCAGTCCCCGGGACAGGGGGCCGAACACCGGGGAGCTGTTTTTT.

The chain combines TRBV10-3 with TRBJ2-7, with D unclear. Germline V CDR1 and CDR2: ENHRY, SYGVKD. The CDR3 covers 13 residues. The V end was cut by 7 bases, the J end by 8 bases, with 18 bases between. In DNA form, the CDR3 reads TGTGCCATCACTCAACCGGACCTTCCCCAGCAGTACTTC. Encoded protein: CAITQPDLPQQYF.

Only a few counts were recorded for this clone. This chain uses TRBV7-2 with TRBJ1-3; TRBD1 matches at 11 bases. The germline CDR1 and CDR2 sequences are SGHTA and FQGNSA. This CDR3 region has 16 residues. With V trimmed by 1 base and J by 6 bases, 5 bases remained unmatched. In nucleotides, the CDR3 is TGTGCCAGCAGCTTAGGAAGGACAGGGGGCGAAAACACCATATATTTT. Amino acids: CASSLGRTGGENTIYF.